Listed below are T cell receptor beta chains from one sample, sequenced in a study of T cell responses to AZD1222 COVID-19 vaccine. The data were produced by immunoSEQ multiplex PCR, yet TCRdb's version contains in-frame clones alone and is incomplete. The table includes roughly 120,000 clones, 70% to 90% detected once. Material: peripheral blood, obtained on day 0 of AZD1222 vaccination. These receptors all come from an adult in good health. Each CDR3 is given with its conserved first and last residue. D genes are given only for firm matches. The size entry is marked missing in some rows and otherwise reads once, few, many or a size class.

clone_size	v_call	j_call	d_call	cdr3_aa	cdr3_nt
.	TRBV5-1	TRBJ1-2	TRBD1	CASSIGTGYGYTF	TGCGCCAGCAGCATCGGGACAGGCTATGGCTACACCTTC
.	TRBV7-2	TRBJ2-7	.	CASSFQGYDEQYF	TGTGCCAGCAGCTTTCAGGGGTACGACGAGCAGTACTTC
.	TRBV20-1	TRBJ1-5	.	CSASHGGDQPQHF	TGCAGTGCTAGTCACGGGGGGGATCAGCCCCAGCATTTT
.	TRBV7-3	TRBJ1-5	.	CASSPGVNQPQHF	TGTGCCAGCAGCCCAGGGGTCAATCAGCCCCAGCATTTT
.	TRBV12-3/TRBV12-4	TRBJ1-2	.	CASSSQEYGYTF	TGTGCCAGCAGTTCTCAGGAGTATGGCTACACCTTC
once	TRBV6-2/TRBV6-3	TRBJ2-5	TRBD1	CASSYEDRGETQYF	TGTGCCAGCAGTTACGAAGACAGGGGGGAGACCCAGTACTTC
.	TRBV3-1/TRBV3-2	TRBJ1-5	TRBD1	CASSRNGQADQPQHF	TGTGCCAGCAGCCGGAACGGACAGGCCGATCAGCCCCAGCATTTT
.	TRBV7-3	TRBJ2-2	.	CASSLGHRTGELFF	TGTGCCAGCAGCTTAGGCCACCGCACCGGGGAGCTGTTTTTT
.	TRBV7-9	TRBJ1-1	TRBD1	CASRTGGENTEAFF	TGTGCCAGCAGGACAGGGGGCGAGAACACTGAAGCTTTCTTT
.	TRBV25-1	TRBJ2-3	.	CASSGQGTDTQYF	TGTGCCAGCAGTGGGCAGGGAACAGATACGCAGTATTTT
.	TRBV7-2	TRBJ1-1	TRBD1	CASSLDRETEAFF	TGTGCCAGCAGCCTGGACAGGGAAACTGAAGCTTTCTTT
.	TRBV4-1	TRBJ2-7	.	CASSRWDRSSYEQYF	TGCGCCAGCAGCCGCTGGGACCGAAGCTCCTACGAGCAGTACTTC
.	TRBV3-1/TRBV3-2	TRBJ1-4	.	CASSQPRAGEKLFF	TGTGCCAGCAGCCAGCCCCGGGCAGGAGAAAAACTGTTTTTT
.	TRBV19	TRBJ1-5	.	CASSSAGTAQHF	TGTGCCAGTAGTAGTGCAGGGACGGCCCAGCATTTT
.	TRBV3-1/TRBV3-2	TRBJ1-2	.	CASSPGEGGGYTF	TGTGCCAGCAGCCCCGGGGAGGGGGGGGGCTACACCTTC
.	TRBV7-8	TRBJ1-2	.	CASSLPQGSYGYTF	TGTGCCAGCAGCTTACCGCAGGGGTCCTATGGCTACACCTTC
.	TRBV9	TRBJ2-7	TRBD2	CASSTGLAVQTPYEQYF	TGTGCCAGCAGCACCGGACTAGCGGTCCAGACCCCCTACGAGCAGTACTTC
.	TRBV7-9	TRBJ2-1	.	CASSFDTSYNEQFF	TGTGCCAGCAGCTTCGACACCTCTTACAATGAGCAGTTCTTC
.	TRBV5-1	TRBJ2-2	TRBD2	CASSATGTRDTGELFF	TGCGCCAGCAGCGCGACCGGGACTAGAGACACCGGGGAGCTGTTTTTT
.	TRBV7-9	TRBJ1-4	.	CASSPPGPPNEKLFF	TGTGCCAGCAGCCCTCCCGGGCCACCAAATGAAAAACTGTTTTTT
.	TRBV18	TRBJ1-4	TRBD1	CASSPFDRVVNEKLFF	TGTGCCAGCTCACCGTTCGACAGGGTAGTTAATGAAAAACTGTTTTTT
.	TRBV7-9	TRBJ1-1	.	CASYRGGDLGAFF	TGTGCCAGTTACCGGGGGGGCGATCTGGGAGCTTTCTTT
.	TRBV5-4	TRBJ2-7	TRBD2	CASSLTSGVAYF	TGTGCCAGCAGCTTGACTAGCGGGGTGGCGTACTTC
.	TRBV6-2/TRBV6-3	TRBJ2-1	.	CASSSTGNNEQFF	TGTGCCAGCAGCTCTACAGGGAACAATGAGCAGTTCTTC
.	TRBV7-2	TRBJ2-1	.	CASSLGRSRGPFGNEQFF	TGTGCCAGCAGCTTAGGTCGCTCGCGGGGGCCCTTCGGAAATGAGCAGTTCTTC
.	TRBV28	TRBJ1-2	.	CASSLSTSGEGYTF	TGTGCCAGCAGTTTATCCACCTCGGGGGAAGGCTACACCTTC